This TCR beta chain was obtained from a study of blood T cell repertoires in COVID-19. Study background: Both acute and convalescent COVID-19 samples were obtained from the United States, Italy and Spain. T cells, B-cell-depleted T cells, or PBMCs supplied cDNA or gDNA.

Trimming at V came to 5 bases and at J to 3 bases, leaving 7 bases not matched to a gene. CDR1 and CDR2 from the germline V gene are SEHNR and FQNEAQ (reference sequence). The CDR3 spans 16 residues. This clone occurred a few times. Here immunoSEQ multiplex PCR was the method, and the copy in TCRdb shows in-frame clones only, minus some. Here the sample spans about 360,000 clones, around 87% being singletons. Clinical history as reported by participants underpinned cohort assignment. The sequence was collected from a man aged 40-49 years in a cohort exposed to, infected with or recovered from COVID-19 (not recorded which). The material sequenced was PBMCs or T cells enriched from blood (not recorded which). The V and J genes are TRBV7-9 and TRBJ1-4; the match to TRBD1 covers 9 bases. This chain's CDR3 is CASSPGQGRANEKLFF. CDR3 in DNA: TGTGCCAGCAGCCCCGGACAGGGGAGGGCTAATGAAAAACTGTTTTTT. Full variable domain (missing parts from reference TRBV7-9 and TRBJ1-4): DTGVSQNPRHKITKRGQNVTFRCDPISEHNRLYWYRQTLGQGPEFLTYFQNEAQLEKSRLLSDRFSAERPKGSFSTLEIQRTEQGDSAMYLCASSPGQGRANEKLFFGSGTQLSVL.